The clone carrying this T cell receptor (beta chain) was counted at least ten times. As yet, its antigen is unknown. From germline, CDR1 is DFQATT and CDR2 SNEGSKA (reference sequence). The CDR3 length is 14 residues. Trimming left V 6 bases short and J 4 bases short, with 16 bases between. This specimen comes from a study of spatial heterogeneity in lung cancer. Whole-study results and caveats: It was estimated that coverage of tumor T cells reached about 7% for alpha chains and approximately 13% for beta chains. The study found that expanded intratumoral alpha and beta TCR counts tracked tumor mutation counts.

TCRdb re-called the 5' RACE reads with MiXCR, one entry per CDR3 protein. The sample has roughly 10,000 distinct CDR3 sequences, about 8.8% seen once. The time point: sample taken at primary tumor resection. A total of approximately 77 untreated early-stage non-small cell lung cancer patients served as donors. Sequencing covered unsorted whole RNA taken from tumor, nontumor lung or frozen PBMC. Sequencing was performed on lung tumor tissue, taken at surgery. The chain carries TRBV20-1 and TRBJ1-3, with D maybe TRBD1 (6 bases). The TCR was taken from a male donor with early-stage non-small cell lung cancer. The CDR3 loop is CSALNGGAGNTIYF. The DNA for the CDR3 is TGCAGTGCCCTGAACGGGGGCGCAGGAAACACCATATATTTT.